The 25 T cell receptor beta chains below come from one sample, sequenced in a study of T cells after yellow fever vaccination. TCRdb passed the 5' RACE reads through MiXCR, listing each CDR3 protein once. The sample lists 450,000 to 600,000 distinct CDR3 sequences; 13% were seen once. Source: PBMCs, taken on the day of the yellow fever booster vaccination. The receptors here all came from a man under 40 who received the YFV17D yellow fever vaccine.

This chain connects TRBV23-1 to TRBJ2-4; D is perhaps TRBD2 (6 bases). TRBV23-1 is noted as an ORF with a role that remains uncertain. The V end lost 3 bases, the J end lost 4 bases, and 19 bases lay between the germline ends. CDR3 length equals 17 residues. The CDR3 here is CASSHTARGICKNIQYF. The CDR3 coding sequence is TGCGCCAGCAGTCATACCGCCCGGGGGATTTGTAAAAACATTCAGTACTTC.

For the CDR3, the DNA is TGTGCCAGCAGTCCCGTTATCCGGGATGAGCAGTTCTTC. Translation gives CASSPVIRDEQFF. This chain connects TRBV28 to TRBJ2-1; no firm D call. The length of the CDR3 is 13 residues. Germline CDR1 is MDHEN and CDR2 is SYDVKM. V was pared by 5 bases and J by 8 bases, with 13 bases between.

The V gene is TRBV4-3, the J gene TRBJ2-3, with a tentative D call TRBD2 (6 bases). CDR1 and CDR2 from the germline V gene are LGHNA and YSLEER. This CDR3 has 15 amino acids. The germline V and J ends were trimmed by 3 bases and 4 bases, with 14 bases remaining between them. In DNA, the CDR3 is TGCGCCAGCAGCCAGGGACTGGGTGGCGCAGATACGCAGTATTTT. It encodes CASSQGLGGADTQYF.

The V gene is TRBV20-1, the J gene TRBJ1-5; TRBD1 agrees at 10 bases. The CDR3 contains 16 residues. Germline assignment: CDR1 DFQATT and CDR2 SNEGSKA (reference sequence). J was trimmed by 0 bases and V by 4 bases; bases with no gene match: 6. This chain's CDR3 is CSAKDRGDFSNQPQHF. The CDR3 DNA sequence: TGCAGTGCTAAGGACAGGGGGGATTTTAGCAATCAGCCCCAGCATTTT.

CDR3 sequence (DNA): TGTGCCACCGCGGCCGGGGGGACGTACGAGCAGTACTTC. Encoded protein: CATAAGGTYEQYF. The chain employs TRBV15 and TRBJ2-7, with 7 bases lining up with TRBD2. This CDR3 spans 13 amino acids. Germline V CDR1 and CDR2: LNHNV, YYDKDF (reference sequence). Germline trimming cut 8 bases from V and 4 bases from J; bases unmatched to any gene: 8.

The rearrangement joins TRBV7-2 to TRBJ2-1, with D possibly being TRBD1 or TRBD2 (6 bases each). Trimming shortened V by 6 bases and J by 10 bases, and 16 bases separated the two germline ends. Germline V CDR1 and CDR2: SGHTA, FQGNSA. The CDR3 consists of 13 residues. CDR3 coding DNA: TGTGCCAGCAGTCGCCAAGGGGGGCCCGAGCAGTTCTTC. It codes for CASSRQGGPEQFF. The whole variable domain, filled in from reference TRBV7-2 and TRBJ2-1, reads GAGVSQSPSNKVTEKGKDVELRCDPISGHTALYWYRQSLGQGLEFLIYFQGNSAPDKSGLPSDRFSAERTGGSVSTLTIQRTQQEDSAVYLCASSRQGGPEQFFGPGTRLTVL.

The chain links TRBV2 to TRBJ2-1; 10 nucleotides agree with TRBD2. The germline V gene encodes CDR1 SNHLY and CDR2 FYNNEI. The ends lost 4 bases at V and 6 bases at J; junction bases unmatched: 6. The CDR3 has 15 residues. CDR3 DNA sequence: TGTGCCAGCAGTGCGCTAGCGGGAGTTGGCAATGAGCAGTTCTTC. The encoded protein is CASSALAGVGNEQFF.

The chain employs TRBV9 and TRBJ2-5; D gene unclear. Germline lookup yields CDR1 SGDLS and CDR2 YYNGEE. V dropped 4 bases and J dropped 2 bases, with 12 bases sitting between them. The CDR3 loop spans 14 amino acids. The CDR3 sequence is CASSMRPGQETQYF. The CDR3 bases are TGTGCCAGCAGCATGCGACCCGGACAAGAGACCCAGTACTTC.

The chain uses TRBV5-4 and TRBJ2-3, with TRBD2 matching 7 bases. The CDR3 totals 18 residues. Germline V CDR1 and CDR2: SGHNT, YYREEE (reference sequence). Unmatched junction bases numbered 12, after V lost 1 base and J lost 1 base. The CDR3 is CASSLLAGALRGTDTQYF. As DNA, the CDR3 is TGTGCCAGCAGCTTGCTCGCGGGAGCCCTAAGGGGCACAGATACGCAGTATTTT.

This clonotype has a count of ten or more. The V gene is TRBV29-1, the J gene TRBJ2-1; D uncertain. The CDR3 consists of 10 residues. The germline gives CDR1 SQVTM, CDR2 ANQGSEA. Trimming shortened V by 4 bases and J by 6 bases, and 4 bases separated the two germline ends. The CDR3 region is CSVAPNEQFF. DNA for the CDR3: TGCAGCGTTGCACCCAATGAGCAGTTCTTC.

This clonotype was seen a handful of times. This sequence joins TRBV27 and TRBJ2-5; D is uncertain. Germline CDR1 reads MNHEY; CDR2 reads SMNVEV (reference sequence). The V end was cut by 6 bases, the J end by 4 bases, with 24 bases between. The CDR3 is 17 amino acids. As DNA, the CDR3 is TGTGCCAGCAGCCCCGGCGGAGCCGGACGCAAAGTAGAGACCCAGTACTTC. This encodes CASSPGGAGRKVETQYF.

This clonotype was seen more than once but under ten times. The chain carries TRBV7-2 and TRBJ2-7, with a tentative D call TRBD2 (5 bases). V was trimmed by 5 bases and J by 6 bases, leaving 14 bases between them. The CDR3 runs to 13 residues. Germline V gives CDR1 SGHTA, CDR2 FQGNSA. CDR3 nucleotide sequence: TGTGCCAGCAGCGCCCGCGAGGGTGGCGAGCAGTACTTC. Protein product: CASSAREGGEQYF.

The chain employs TRBV12-3 or TRBV12-4 and TRBJ1-1; 9 bases map to TRBD1. The CDR3 contains 16 residues. The trim removed 2 bases at V and 5 bases at J, leaving 9 bases unmatched. As DNA, the CDR3 is TGTGCCAGCAGTTTACCCCCGGGACAGGGAAAGACTGAAGCTTTCTTT. It encodes CASSLPPGQGKTEAFF.

The chain couples TRBV7-9 to TRBJ1-5; no clear D gene. CDR3 length: 14 residues. Germline CDR1 SEHNR, CDR2 FQNEAQ (reference sequence). V dropped 0 bases and J dropped 6 bases, with 9 bases sitting between them. This CDR3 is CASSLAGSSQPQHF. The CDR3 coding sequence is TGTGCCAGCAGCTTAGCAGGGTCTAGTCAGCCCCAGCATTTT. Variable domain in full (rest from reference TRBV7-9 and TRBJ1-5): DTGVSQNPRHKITKRGQNVTFRCDPISEHNRLYWYRQTLGQGPEFLTYFQNEAQLEKSRLLSDRFSAERPKGSFSTLEIQRTEQGDSAMYLCASSLAGSSQPQHFGDGTRLSIL.

This clonotype was picked up a small number of times. The chain carries TRBV25-1 and TRBJ2-7, with 12 bases identical to TRBD2. Germline values: CDR1 MGHDK, CDR2 SYGVNS. The CDR3 loop spans 15 amino acids. J was trimmed by 3 bases and V by 4 bases; bases with no gene match: 4. The CDR3 bases are TGTGCCAGCAGTGCACCGACTAGCGGGAGCTACGAGCAGTACTTC. This gives the protein CASSAPTSGSYEQYF.

The rearrangement uses TRBV18 and TRBJ2-3, with 7 bases fitting TRBD1. The CDR3 loop spans 16 amino acids. J was trimmed by 2 bases and V by 1 base; bases with no gene match: 6. The V gene's germline CDR1 is KGHSH and CDR2 LQKENI. The chain's CDR3 is CASSPQTGASTDTQYF. The CDR3 DNA is TGTGCCAGCTCACCACAAACAGGGGCATCCACAGATACGCAGTATTTT.

This clonotype has a handful of counts. The DNA for the CDR3 is TGTGCCTGGAGTATGGGAACAGATACGCAGTATTTT. Translating it yields CAWSMGTDTQYF. V and J are TRBV30 and TRBJ2-3; D is unclear. Germline assignment: CDR1 GTSNPN and CDR2 SVGIG (reference sequence). The CDR3 contains 12 residues. V was trimmed by 2 bases and J by 3 bases, leaving 6 bases between them.

In its sample, this clonotype was seen a few times. The rearrangement joins TRBV20-1 to TRBJ1-4; D possibly corresponds to TRBD1 (5 bases). Germline CDR1 DFQATT, CDR2 SNEGSKA (reference sequence). The CDR3 sequence is 15 residues long. V gave up 2 bases and J gave up 3 bases, with 13 bases separating them. CDR3 sequence (DNA): TGCAGTGCTAGAACCTGGAGGGGTGCTAATGAAAAACTGTTTTTT. Residues: CSARTWRGANEKLFF.

This chain joins TRBV3-1 and TRBJ2-7; D gene ambiguous. V was pared by 1 base and J by 3 bases, with 13 bases between. The CDR3 consists of 15 residues. Germline-derived CDR1 and CDR2 are LGHDT and YNNKEL (reference sequence). CDR3 protein: CASSQGGVFLYEQYF. For the CDR3, the DNA is TGTGCCAGCAGCCAAGGTGGAGTATTTCTCTACGAGCAGTACTTC.

The table lists this clonotype with many counts. The V gene is TRBV4-3, the J gene TRBJ2-7; 8 nucleotides line up with TRBD1. Trimming cost V 2 bases and J 3 bases; bases outside gene matches: 6. Germline V gives CDR1 LGHNA, CDR2 YSLEER. The CDR3 extends over 15 amino acids. The CDR3 protein is CASSQFGQGLYEQYF. CDR3 coding DNA: TGCGCCAGCAGCCAATTCGGACAGGGTCTCTACGAGCAGTACTTC.

V usage is TRBV5-6 and J usage is TRBJ2-3, with TRBD2 as a possible D gene (5 bases). Trimming stripped 4 bases from V and 6 bases from J, with 12 bases between. The CDR3 consists of 13 residues. In germline, CDR1 is SGHDT, CDR2 YYEEEE. Here the CDR3 reads CASSPGVLDTQYF. DNA of the CDR3: TGTGCCAGCAGCCCCGGGGTCCTGGATACGCAGTATTTT.

In its sample, this clonotype was seen a few times. This chain joins TRBV24-1 and TRBJ2-2; 10 positions match TRBD1. The ends lost 8 bases at V and 3 bases at J; junction bases unmatched: 5. The CDR3 is made up of 15 amino acids. Germline loops: CDR1 KGHDR, CDR2 SFDVKD. CDR3 sequence reads: CATKAGTGDTGELFF. The CDR3 DNA is TGTGCCACCAAAGCCGGGACAGGGGACACCGGGGAGCTGTTTTTT.

In its sample, this clonotype was seen a few times. V gene TRBV15 combines with J gene TRBJ1-1; D is uncertain. This CDR3 region has 13 residues. Germline lookup yields CDR1 LNHNV and CDR2 YYDKDF (reference sequence). The ends were cut back, 5 bases at V and 5 bases at J, with 12 bases in the middle. The CDR3 loop reads CATSQAKRTEAFF. CDR3 DNA sequence: TGTGCCACCAGCCAAGCAAAGCGGACTGAAGCTTTCTTT.

This clonotype was counted between two and nine times. The V and J genes are TRBV18 and TRBJ2-3, with D unresolved. The CDR3 runs 12 residues. V dropped 0 bases and J dropped 4 bases, with 2 bases sitting between them. Germline V gives CDR1 KGHSH, CDR2 LQKENI. The CDR3 loop is CASSPPPDTQYF. CDR3 DNA: TGTGCCAGCTCACCACCGCCAGATACGCAGTATTTT.

This clonotype was seen only a few times. The chain has TRBV29-1 and TRBJ2-5; D uncertain. CDR3 length: 10 residues. Looked up from germline, CDR1 is SQVTM and CDR2 is ANQGSEA. The germline V and J ends were trimmed by 6 bases and 3 bases, with 5 bases remaining between them. DNA of the CDR3: TGCAGCGTGAAAAAAGAGACCCAGTACTTC. Translated, it gives CSVKKETQYF.